The 13 T cell receptor beta chains given below trace back to one sample, sequenced in a study of CD8+ T cells in alopecia areata (dated by TCRdb to the late 2010s). The library came from the immunoSEQ multiplex PCR assay. To provide template for TCR sequencing, every sample had RNA extracted and reverse transcribed into cDNA. TCRdb holds this immuneACCESS table with in-frame rearrangements only. Some clones are missing; in checked studies, unresolved V genes explain under half, and the rest has no known cause. The sample table lists 110,000 to 150,000 clones, less than 75% of them with a count of one. The top ten clones comprise 35% to 45% of the sample. The sample was CD8+ T cells sorted from blood. The origin of the receptors is a human donor in good health.

A word on this clone: Other DNA sequences in the sample encode the same CDR3. J is TRBJ1-2 and V is TRBV29-1; D is unresolved. The CDR3 sequence is 11 residues long. Germline V gene data show CDR1 as SQVTM and CDR2 as ANQGSEA. V was trimmed by 1 base and J by 7 bases, leaving 7 bases between them. The CDR3, as DNA: TGCAGCGTTGAAGGGCGCGGTGGCTACACCTTC. It yields the protein CSVEGRGGYTF.

The genes are TRBV7-8 and TRBJ1-2; no definite D call. V gave up 5 bases and J gave up 4 bases, with 11 bases separating them. Germline loops: CDR1 SGHVS, CDR2 FQNEAQ. The CDR3 length is 13 residues. CDR3 residues: CASSQLKGYGYTF. The DNA of the CDR3 is TGTGCCAGCAGCCAACTGAAGGGCTATGGCTACACCTTC.

This clone showed up just a few times. The chain carries TRBV29-1 and TRBJ1-2; 8 nucleotides line up with TRBD1. CDR1 is SQVTM, CDR2 ANQGSEA, per germline. V gave up 6 bases and J gave up 4 bases; unmatched junction bases: 7. CDR3 length: 13 residues. CDR3 nucleotides: TGCAGCGTCCCGACAGGGGCTGGCTATGGCTACACCTTC. Translating gives CSVPTGAGYGYTF.

A few counts support this clone. The chain's CDR3 is CASSLAGPPDTQYF. The CDR3 nucleotides read TGTGCCAGCAGCTTGGCGGGGCCACCAGATACGCAGTATTTT. This chain links TRBV5-4 with TRBJ2-3, with D perhaps matching TRBD1 or TRBD2 (5 bases each). Trimming cost V 0 bases and J 4 bases, with 9 bases left between them. The CDR3 runs 14 residues. CDR1 and CDR2 from the germline V gene are SGHNT and YYREEE (reference sequence).

This clone has only a few counts. Other DNA sequences of this sample code for an identical CDR3. The V call is TRBV9, the J call TRBJ2-1; TRBD2 matches 10 bases. Germline CDR1 reads SGDLS; CDR2 reads YYNGEE. CDR3 length: 16 amino acids. Trimming removed 0 bases from V and 0 bases from J; junction bases left unmatched: 0. The CDR3 nucleotides read TGTGCCAGCAGCGTAGGACTAGCGGGCTCCTACAATGAGCAGTTCTTC. The encoded protein is CASSVGLAGSYNEQFF.

The V call is TRBV11-3, the J call TRBJ2-7, with 7 positions matching TRBD1. The ends lost 1 base at V and 4 bases at J; junction bases unmatched: 4. CDR1 is SGHNT, CDR2 YENEEA, per germline. The CDR3 is 14 amino acids. The CDR3: CASSLGQGVYEQYF. CDR3 in DNA: TGTGCCAGCAGCTTAGGACAGGGAGTGTACGAGCAGTACTTC. The variable domain in full, with the rest retrieved from reference TRBV11-3 and TRBJ2-7, is EAGVVQSPRYKIIEKKQPVAFWCNPISGHNTLYWYLQNLGQGPELLIRYENEEAVDDSQLPKDRFSAERLKGVDSTLKIQPAELGDSAVYLCASSLGQGVYEQYFGPGTRLTVT.

The chain combines TRBV29-1 with TRBJ2-7; D gene unclear. The V gene's germline CDR1 is SQVTM and CDR2 ANQGSEA. This CDR3 spans 11 amino acids. Trimming cost V 3 bases and J 4 bases, with 7 bases left between them. The CDR3 DNA is TGCAGCGTTGAGTACGGTTACGAGCAGTACTTC. Its translation: CSVEYGYEQYF.

This clone was detected a few times. The chain recombines TRBV10-3 with TRBJ2-2; D gene uncertain. Germline V lookup: CDR1 ENHRY, CDR2 SYGVKD. Trimming cost V 0 bases and J 7 bases, with 6 bases left between them. This CDR3 region has 13 residues. Here the CDR3 reads CAISESARGELFF. CDR3 in DNA: TGTGCCATCAGTGAGTCCGCCCGCGGGGAGCTGTTTTTT.

In its sample, this clone was seen a few times. The genes are TRBV29-1 and TRBJ2-5; D possibly matches TRBD1 or TRBD2 (5 bases each). V dropped 7 bases and J dropped 1 base, with 13 bases sitting between them. Germline lookup yields CDR1 SQVTM and CDR2 ANQGSEA. This CDR3 has 13 residues. CDR3 nucleotide sequence: TGCAGCGCCCGGGGACGCCCCCAAGAGACCCAGTACTTC. Translating gives CSARGRPQETQYF.

This clone appeared a single time. The genes are TRBV29-1 and TRBJ1-1, with 8 nucleotides matching TRBD1. This CDR3 is 14 amino acids long. V trimming: 7 bases; J trimming: 4 bases; junction bases outside the gene matches: 11. Germline V gene sequence: CDR1 SQVTM, CDR2 ANQGSEA. The CDR3 sequence: CSAFDRDRSTEAFF. In DNA form, the CDR3 reads TGCAGCGCTTTCGACCGGGACAGGAGCACTGAAGCTTTCTTT.

This chain links TRBV7-9 with TRBJ2-1; D is uncertain. The CDR3 runs to 12 residues. CDR1 and CDR2 (germline): SEHNR, FQNEAQ (reference sequence). V lost 5 bases to trimming and J lost 8 bases, with 10 bases between them. For the CDR3, the DNA is TGTGCCAGCAGCCCACGGTTCTATGAGCAGTTCTTC. Its translation: CASSPRFYEQFF.

V gene TRBV9 combines with J gene TRBJ2-7, with D perhaps matching TRBD1 or TRBD2 (6 bases each). V dropped 3 bases and J dropped 0 bases, with 10 bases sitting between them. Germline V gene lookup returns CDR1 SGDLS and CDR2 YYNGEE. The CDR3 has 14 amino acids. This chain's CDR3 is CASSEGGGSYEQYF. In DNA, the CDR3 is TGTGCCAGCAGCGAAGGAGGGGGCTCCTACGAGCAGTACTTC.

The chain has TRBV4-1 and TRBJ1-5, with D unresolved. The V end lost 0 bases, the J end lost 6 bases, and 6 bases lay between the germline ends. Germline V gene data show CDR1 as MGHRA and CDR2 as YSYEKL. CDR3 size: 13 residues. The CDR3: CASSQEGGQPQHF. The CDR3 DNA is TGCGCCAGCAGCCAAGAGGGCGGTCAGCCCCAGCATTTT.